This T cell receptor beta chain was identified during a study of T cells in Graves' hyperthyroidism and ophthalmopathy. This CDR3 spans 13 amino acids. V was trimmed by 6 bases and J by 1 base, leaving 9 bases between them. Germline assignment: CDR1 SGHTA and CDR2 FQGNSA. The sample holds a few counts of this clonotype. The source material, RNA transcripts, was used to amplify TCR beta CDR3 regions. A first-round RT-PCR of the TCR CDR3 used the HTBI primer set. TCRdb reanalysed the multiplex PCR reads using MiXCR and keeps one entry per CDR3 protein. The repertoire has about 660,000 distinct CDR3 sequences, 45% of them found once; the top ten carry less than 8.5%.

The source material was peripheral blood or thyroid tissue (not recorded which). The genes are TRBV7-2 and TRBJ1-1; a possible D gene is TRBD1 (6 bases). This TCR was recovered from an adult man with Graves' disease, either hyperthyroidism or ophthalmopathy (not recorded which). The CDR3 reads CASSAGANTEAFF. In DNA form, the CDR3 reads TGTGCCAGCAGTGCGGGGGCGAACACTGAAGCTTTCTTT.